The 2 T cell receptor beta chains given below trace back to one sample, sequenced in a study of T cell responses to AZD1222 COVID-19 vaccine. The data were produced by immunoSEQ multiplex PCR, yet TCRdb's version contains in-frame clones alone and is incomplete. The table lists 120,000 to 150,000 clones, about 90% of them singletons. The starting material was peripheral blood, obtained 28 days after the second dose of the MenACWY control vaccine. Source of these receptors: an adult who received the MenACWY meningococcal vaccine as a control.

The rearrangement uses TRBV19 and TRBJ1-4; D is perhaps TRBD1 (6 bases). The length of the CDR3 is 17 residues. The V end lost 2 bases, the J end lost 8 bases, and 21 bases lay between the germline ends. CDR1 and CDR2 (germline): LNHDA, SQIVND (reference sequence). The CDR3 loop is CASSIRRTVFHGEKLFF. CDR3 sequence (DNA): TGTGCCAGTAGTATAAGGAGGACAGTCTTCCACGGGGAAAAACTGTTTTTT.

This sequence joins TRBV2 and TRBJ1-2; 7 positions agree with TRBD1. Unmatched junction bases numbered 6, after V lost 6 bases and J lost 5 bases. The CDR3 contains 13 residues. In germline, CDR1 is SNHLY, CDR2 FYNNEI. CDR3 bases: TGTGCCAGCAGCGCACAGGGGCCGTATGGCTACACCTTC. It codes for CASSAQGPYGYTF.